This T cell receptor beta chain was sequenced during a study of blood T cells in healthy people across ages. It was with a sample-barcoded 5' primer and a J-beta primer mix that a second PCR of roughly 7 to 12 cycles was run. TCRdb recomputed calls from the 5' RACE reads with MiXCR, one row per CDR3 protein. Of approximately 1,100,000 distinct CDR3 sequences in the sample, 35% to 50% were seen once. Of note for this clonotype: A much larger clone lies one base from this, so it may be a read error.

Peripheral blood from each donor was collected in a volume of 8 to 10 milliliters. Germline-derived CDR1 and CDR2 are SGHTA and FQGNSA. Trimming shortened V by 4 bases and J by 0 bases, and 10 bases separated the two germline ends. This CDR3 contains 14 residues. Sequenced sample: blood. This clonotype was sampled from a woman aged 60-70 years in good health. This chain links TRBV7-2 with TRBJ2-7, with D perhaps TRBD1 or TRBD2 (5 bases each). This chain's CDR3 is CASSSGTASYEQYF. The CDR3 nucleotides read TGTGCCAGCAGCTCCGGGACGGCCTCCTACGAGCAGTACTTC. The full variable domain, rest sourced from reference TRBV7-2 and TRBJ2-7, is GAGVSQSPSNKVTEKGKDVELRCDPISGHTALYWYRQSLGQGLEFLIYFQGNSAPDKSGLPSDRFSAERTGGSVSTLTIQRTQQEDSAVYLCASSSGTASYEQYFGPGTRLTVT.